The entry below gives a single T cell receptor beta chain sequence along with its context. The table lists this clonotype with many counts. The target of this receptor is not known. There are no base qualities to consult, and no much larger clone falls within one base. The TCR beta CDR3 regions were amplified from RNA transcripts. For the first round of RT-PCR on the TCR CDR3, the HTBI primer set was used together with the Qiagen OneStep RT-PCR kit. Libraries were constructed in a second round of multiplex PCR, after which size selection and purification were performed. Libraries were sequenced paired-end with 100 bp reads on an Illumina HiSeq2000. The study's processing was this. SOAPnuke was used to process the raw data, with reads discarded if the reads contained adapters or uncalled bases, had a mean Phred below 15, or lacked an exact constant-primer or identifier match. COPE v1.2.5 was used to merge high-quality paired reads, and clonotypes were defined as unique nucleotide sequences. Clonotypes were aligned to IMGT TRBV, TRBD and TRBJ reference segments using MiTCR v1.1. Only V-J combinations with frequency above 0.0001, covering 99% to 99.2% of repertoires, were analysed. A TCS score was defined as the ratio between F50 (clonal expansion) and ExV (chaos), using BLOSUM62-based TCRdist between CDR3 peptides within each V-J. Welch's t-statistics and random forest reduced around 520 V-J features to about 12, which were used in a naive Bayes classifier (R e1071). TCRdb passed the public sequencing reads through fastp at Q25 and MiXCR, retaining productive beta sequences. Rows matching on CDR3 protein sequence are summarized as one entry with the most common DNA and genes. For this entry, the V and J calls and clone size follow TCRdb and not the study's own pipeline. Counted in this sample were a few hundred thousand distinct CDR3 sequences; 15% to 20% of them appeared once. 15% to 17% of the sample lies in the top ten.

The sample is drawn from a study of T cells in Graves' hyperthyroidism and ophthalmopathy (dated by TCRdb to about 2019). With respect to the entire study: Peripheral blood was collected at initial diagnosis, before any treatment. A discovery cohort of about 95 patients, roughly 40 with Graves' ophthalmopathy and 55 to 60 with stable Graves' hyperthyroidism, was used to find distinguishing TCR V-J signatures. An independent validation cohort of about 19 hyperthyroidism patients and about 15 patients who later progressed to ophthalmopathy tested prospective prediction of ophthalmopathy. The 100 discovery patients were randomly divided into training and test sets at a 7:3 ratio. The study also compared thyroid tissue and blood T-cell repertoires from several Graves' hyperthyroidism patients. After sampling, hyperthyroidism patients received methimazole starting at 30 mg daily, and ophthalmopathy patients received high-dose intravenous methylprednisolone. TCR Vbeta CDR3 sequencing of approximately 140 peripheral blood samples (under 45 ophthalmopathy, roughly 72 hyperthyroidism and roughly 17 progressor patients) is reported in the paper. General conclusions and limits of the study: No statistical method was used to fix the sample size in advance, and group allocation was not hidden from the investigators. In validation, the model predicted progression to ophthalmopathy with approximately 71% sensitivity and about 72% specificity, a median of 6.5 months before onset. Most expanded thyroid clonotypes (frequency above 0.001) were also detected in blood, suggesting blood repertoires may reflect thyroid immune responses. Ophthalmopathy was separated from stable hyperthyroidism by a 13 V-J signature model, with over 85% sensitivity and around 81% specificity obtained in cross-validation and 80%/75% obtained in testing.

In the ophthalmopathy patients, disease was moderately to severely active, with a Clinical Activity Score of 3 or more, a NOSPECS grade of 4 or more, and a duration of less than 3 months. Patients with uncontrolled infections, other autoimmune diseases, pregnancy or lactation were excluded. Diagnoses relied on clinical symptoms, serum thyroxine and TRAb, thyroid ultrasound and orbital computed tomography. PBMCs were isolated from about 9 ml of fresh peripheral blood by Ficoll-Paque density gradient centrifugation. Total RNA was extracted with Trizol reagent, and quality was checked on an Agilent 2100 Bioanalyzer. The source of this sequence is a woman in her 40s with Graves' ophthalmopathy. The sample consisted of blood.

Here is the DNA: TGCAGTGCTAGAGATTTGCGGGGGTCTAATGAAAAACTGTTTTTT. This sequence encodes CSARDLRGSNEKLFF. This receptor chain uses TRBV20-1 and TRBJ1-4; the D gene is perhaps TRBD1, from 5 matching bases. CDR3 length: 15 amino acids, cysteine to phenylalanine. The kept DNA is CDR3 alone, 45 bases in frame from the first base. Relative to germline, V is 0 bases shorter and J is 3 bases shorter, with 11 bases between their ends. Looking up the germline V gene (reference sequence) yields CDR1 DFQATT and CDR2 SNEGSKA.